The 25 T cell receptor beta chains reported below all come from one sample, sequenced in a study of long-term antiretroviral therapy in people with HIV. immunoSEQ v3.0 was run at survey level. The method was immunoSEQ multiplex PCR; TCRdb's version includes in-frame clones alone and lacks a portion of them. The sample records about 28,000 clones, roughly nine tenths being singletons. Sequencing used unsorted PBMCs, obtained 2 years after starting antiretroviral therapy. These receptors were collected from a man over 45 with HIV.

The chain employs TRBV19 and TRBJ2-7; the D is unclear. The V and J ends lost 4 bases and 4 bases respectively, with 11 bases between them. In germline, CDR1 is LNHDA, CDR2 SQIVND (reference sequence). The CDR3 covers 13 residues. The CDR3 here is CASSRAYEYEQYF. CDR3 bases: TGTGCCAGTAGTAGGGCTTACGAATACGAGCAGTACTTC. Filled out from reference TRBV19 and TRBJ2-7, the complete variable domain reads DGGITQSPKYLFRKEGQNVTLSCEQNLNHDAMYWYRQDPGQGLRLIYYSQIVNDFQKGDIAEGYSVSREKKESFPLTVTSAQKNPTAFYLCASSRAYEYEQYFGPGTRLTVT.

This clone occurred once. This chain uses TRBV28 with TRBJ1-5, with D perhaps TRBD1 (5 bases). V lost 9 bases and J lost 4, with 19 bases in between. The CDR3 is 15 residues long. The germline V gene has CDR1 MDHEN and CDR2 SYDVKM. The CDR3 spells CASIDVGGGNQPQHF. CDR3 DNA sequence: TGTGCCAGTATCGATGTGGGGGGTGGTAATCAGCCCCAGCATTTT.

The chain uses TRBV5-5 and TRBJ2-7; TRBD1 aligns across 9 bases. The trim removed 0 bases at V and 5 bases at J, leaving 6 bases unmatched. In germline, CDR1 is SGHKS, CDR2 YYEKEE (reference sequence). CDR3 length equals 15 residues. The CDR3 loop reads CASSLGNRGLDEQYF. The CDR3 nucleotides are TGTGCCAGCAGCTTGGGGAACAGGGGGCTCGACGAGCAGTACTTC.

CDR3 amino acids: CASSRTGGSNQPQHF. The DNA of the CDR3 is TGTGCCAGCAGCCGTACAGGGGGAAGCAATCAGCCCCAGCATTTT. The chain carries TRBV6-1 and TRBJ1-5; 8 bases map to TRBD1. Germline lookup yields CDR1 MNHNS and CDR2 SASEGT. Trimming at V came to 6 bases and at J to 1 base, leaving 5 bases not matched to a gene. The CDR3 has 15 amino acids.

The rearrangement joins TRBV10-1 to TRBJ1-1, with a weak D call TRBD1 (6 bases). Germline assignment: CDR1 WNHNN and CDR2 SYGVQD (reference sequence). The CDR3 runs 16 residues. With 0 bases removed from V and 1 base from J, the gap between germline ends came to 12 bases. The CDR3 protein is CASSESGGPGNTEAFF. CDR3 nucleotides: TGCGCCAGCAGTGAGTCGGGGGGCCCGGGGAACACTGAAGCTTTCTTT.

V is TRBV10-3 and J is TRBJ2-7; D might be TRBD2 (5 bases). The V gene lost 6 bases and the J gene lost 4 bases, with 7 bases spanning the gap. CDR1 ENHRY and CDR2 SYGVKD come from the germline V gene. CDR3 length equals 11 residues. The CDR3 loop reads CAIRSGYEQYF. The CDR3 coding sequence is TGTGCCATCAGAAGCGGATACGAGCAGTACTTC.

The chain uses TRBV2 and TRBJ2-7; TRBD2 agrees at 9 bases. Germline CDR1 is SNHLY and CDR2 is FYNNEI. The CDR3 covers 16 residues. V dropped 4 bases and J dropped 5; count of bases not matched to a gene: 12. The CDR3 here is CASSGSGSGRIHEQYF. The CDR3 DNA sequence: TGTGCCAGCAGTGGTTCTGGGAGCGGGAGGATCCACGAGCAGTACTTC.

The table lists this clone with a few counts. This sequence joins TRBV27 and TRBJ2-2; D might be TRBD2 (6 bases). This CDR3 region has 17 residues. V lost 4 bases, J lost 3 bases, and 18 bases lay in between. From germline, CDR1 is MNHEY and CDR2 SMNVEV (reference sequence). The CDR3 reads CASSSPSAGRYTGELFF. The CDR3 nucleotides are TGTGCCAGCAGTTCCCCTTCTGCAGGGAGGTACACCGGGGAGCTGTTTTTT.

The chain combines TRBV18 with TRBJ2-7; tentative D call: TRBD1 (5 bases). In germline, CDR1 is KGHSH, CDR2 LQKENI. The V end was cut by 3 bases, the J end by 0 bases, with 9 bases between. This CDR3 has 14 residues. CDR3 DNA sequence: TGTGCCAGCTCACCTTTGACAGCCTCCTACGAGCAGTACTTC. Translation: CASSPLTASYEQYF.

V gene TRBV19 combines with J gene TRBJ2-1, with 7 bases fitting TRBD2. This CDR3 contains 16 residues. Per the germline V gene, CDR1 is LNHDA and CDR2 is SQIVND (reference sequence). Losses at the gene ends were 0 bases for V and 6 bases for J; bases not matched to a gene: 8. The CDR3 nucleotides read TGTGCCAGTAGTATAGATTCGGAGCGGGGCCTCAATGAGCAGTTCTTC. Residues: CASSIDSERGLNEQFF. Full variable domain (remainder filled in from reference TRBV19 and TRBJ2-1): DGGITQSPKYLFRKEGQNVTLSCEQNLNHDAMYWYRQDPGQGLRLIYYSQIVNDFQKGDIAEGYSVSREKKESFPLTVTSAQKNPTAFYLCASSIDSERGLNEQFFGPGTRLTVL.

The chain has TRBV9 and TRBJ2-1; TRBD2 matches 10 bases. This CDR3 contains 17 residues. J gave up 9 bases and V 0 bases, and 12 bases lay outside the gene matches. The germline CDR1 and CDR2 sequences are SGDLS and YYNGEE. The CDR3 region has the DNA TGTGCCAGCAGCGTAGCCCCAGGAGCGGGAGGGTTCGGTGAGCAGTTCTTC. It yields the protein CASSVAPGAGGFGEQFF. Complete variable domain (other parts from reference TRBV9 and TRBJ2-1): DSGVTQTPKHLITATGQRVTLRCSPRSGDLSVYWYQQSLDQGLQFLIQYYNGEERAKGNILERFSAQQFPDLHSELNLSSLELGDSALYFCASSVAPGAGGFGEQFFGPGTRLTVL.

As DNA, the CDR3 is TGTGCCAGCAGCCTGATGGGGAGCACCGGGGAGCTGTTTTTT. As protein: CASSLMGSTGELFF. J is TRBJ2-2 and V is TRBV7-9; D is perhaps TRBD2 (5 bases). Germline V gene lookup returns CDR1 SEHNR and CDR2 FQNEAQ (reference sequence). V lost 5 bases to trimming and J lost 4 bases, with 11 bases between them. The CDR3 loop spans 14 amino acids.

The V gene is TRBV13, the J gene TRBJ2-2; 14 positions agree with TRBD2. V shed 4 bases, J shed 6 bases, and the junction held 7 bases outside the gene matches. The germline gives CDR1 PRHDT, CDR2 FYEKMQ (reference sequence). This CDR3 spans 17 amino acids. CDR3 in DNA: TGTGCCAGCAGCTCGACTAGCGGGAGGGCCATCCCCGGGGAGCTGTTTTTT. Translating it yields CASSSTSGRAIPGELFF.

The V and J genes are TRBV4-1 and TRBJ1-5; 12 nucleotides align to TRBD1. J lost 5 bases, V lost 1 base, and 12 bases had no gene match. This CDR3 has 19 residues. Germline values: CDR1 MGHRA, CDR2 YSYEKL. The CDR3, as DNA: TGCGCCAGCAGCCAAGGGCGTCTAAAAGGGACAGGGGGCGATCAGCCCCAGCATTTT. It encodes CASSQGRLKGTGGDQPQHF.

The rearrangement links TRBV5-4 to TRBJ2-3; perhaps TRBD1 as D (5 bases). V lost 4 bases and J 0 bases, leaving 21 bases between the germline ends. The CDR3 has 18 residues. Per germline, CDR1 SGHNT and CDR2 YYREEE (reference sequence). CDR3 DNA: TGTGCCAGCAGCAACCACCCCATCAGGGTACGGAGCACAGATACGCAGTATTTT. It codes for CASSNHPIRVRSTDTQYF.

The chain links TRBV7-9 to TRBJ2-3; tentatively, D is TRBD1 or TRBD2 (6 bases each). Trimming removed 4 bases from V and 0 bases from J, with 23 bases in between. The germline CDR1 and CDR2 sequences are SEHNR and FQNEAQ (reference sequence). The CDR3 has 19 residues. The CDR3 sequence: CASSSGPPWGAPSTDTQYF. CDR3 coding DNA: TGTGCCAGCAGCTCAGGACCCCCGTGGGGGGCTCCGAGCACAGATACGCAGTATTTT.

The chain recombines TRBV28 with TRBJ1-5; D ambiguous. The length of the CDR3 is 17 residues. Germline-derived CDR1 and CDR2 are MDHEN and SYDVKM. The V end was cut by 6 bases, the J end by 5 bases, with 23 bases between. CDR3: CASSLLPGRRNYQPQHF. For the CDR3, the DNA is TGTGCCAGCAGCTTGCTTCCCGGACGGAGAAATTATCAGCCCCAGCATTTT.

J is TRBJ1-1 and V is TRBV11-3, with a weak D call TRBD1 (5 bases). In germline, CDR1 is SGHNT, CDR2 YENEEA. The length of the CDR3 is 14 residues. Between the trimmed V and J ends, which lost 4 bases and 6 bases, there was a span of 15 bases. CDR3 region: CASSSQGEGAEAFF. The CDR3 DNA reads TGTGCCAGCAGCTCCCAGGGTGAAGGTGCTGAAGCTTTCTTT.

This clone was found once. The chain links TRBV25-1 to TRBJ2-7, with TRBD2 matching 7 bases. With V trimmed by 1 base and J by 6 bases, 3 bases remained unmatched. This CDR3 region has 13 residues. The V gene's germline CDR1 is MGHDK and CDR2 SYGVNS. This chain's CDR3 is CASSELGGPEQYF. For the CDR3, the DNA is TGTGCCAGCAGTGAATTGGGAGGGCCCGAGCAGTACTTC.

The chain joins TRBV19 to TRBJ2-3, with 10 positions matching TRBD2. CDR1 LNHDA and CDR2 SQIVND come from the germline V gene (reference sequence). The CDR3 loop spans 15 amino acids. Trimming took 5 bases from V and 1 from J; bases not matched to a gene: 3. CDR3 region: CASSSSGRGTDTQYF. DNA of the CDR3: TGTGCCAGTAGTTCGAGCGGGAGGGGCACAGATACGCAGTATTTT.

J is TRBJ1-2 and V is TRBV6-6; 9 bases are shared with TRBD1. The germline CDR1 and CDR2 sequences are MNHNY and SVGAGI (reference sequence). J gave up 8 bases and V 6 bases, and 13 bases lay outside the gene matches. CDR3 length: 15 amino acids. The CDR3 sequence is CASRPGTGRRWGYTF. CDR3 DNA: TGTGCCAGCAGACCCGGGACAGGGAGAAGGTGGGGCTACACCTTC.

The chain recombines TRBV10-1 with TRBJ2-3; the D call may be TRBD1 or TRBD2 (5 bases each). In germline, CDR1 is WNHNN, CDR2 SYGVQD (reference sequence). V gave up 4 bases and J gave up 3 bases, with 17 bases separating them. This CDR3 region has 16 residues. CDR3 nucleotides: TGCGCCAGCAGTGGTCCGGGACCGGCTTTTACAGATACGCAGTATTTT. This translates into CASSGPGPAFTDTQYF.

The CDR3 nucleotides are TGTGCCAGCAGCTTACCGACAGGGGTGTTTTACGAGCAGTACTTC. Its translation is CASSLPTGVFYEQYF. This sequence joins TRBV11-2 and TRBJ2-7, with TRBD1 matching 8 bases. CDR3 length equals 15 residues. The germline gives CDR1 SGHAT, CDR2 FQNNGV. The junction had 7 bases not matched to a gene; V was cut back by 2 bases and J by 4 bases.

The V and J genes are TRBV7-9 and TRBJ1-4; 8 positions match TRBD1. This CDR3 region has 15 residues. Germline V gene sequence: CDR1 SEHNR, CDR2 FQNEAQ (reference sequence). V lost 5 bases, J lost 8 bases, and 10 bases stayed unmatched. CDR3 bases: TGTGCCAGCAGCCAGAGCGGGACAGGCGGGGAAAAACTGTTTTTT. It codes for CASSQSGTGGEKLFF. Variable domain in full (rest from reference TRBV7-9 and TRBJ1-4): DTGVSQNPRHKITKRGQNVTFRCDPISEHNRLYWYRQTLGQGPEFLTYFQNEAQLEKSRLLSDRFSAERPKGSFSTLEIQRTEQGDSAMYLCASSQSGTGGEKLFFGSGTQLSVL.

V gene TRBV27 combines with J gene TRBJ2-2; no reliable D call. The CDR3 totals 13 residues. V lost 3 bases and J 4 bases, leaving 6 bases between the germline ends. Per germline, CDR1 MNHEY and CDR2 SMNVEV (reference sequence). CDR3 sequence reads: CASSFLATGELFF. CDR3 DNA sequence: TGTGCCAGCAGTTTTTTGGCCACCGGGGAGCTGTTTTTT.